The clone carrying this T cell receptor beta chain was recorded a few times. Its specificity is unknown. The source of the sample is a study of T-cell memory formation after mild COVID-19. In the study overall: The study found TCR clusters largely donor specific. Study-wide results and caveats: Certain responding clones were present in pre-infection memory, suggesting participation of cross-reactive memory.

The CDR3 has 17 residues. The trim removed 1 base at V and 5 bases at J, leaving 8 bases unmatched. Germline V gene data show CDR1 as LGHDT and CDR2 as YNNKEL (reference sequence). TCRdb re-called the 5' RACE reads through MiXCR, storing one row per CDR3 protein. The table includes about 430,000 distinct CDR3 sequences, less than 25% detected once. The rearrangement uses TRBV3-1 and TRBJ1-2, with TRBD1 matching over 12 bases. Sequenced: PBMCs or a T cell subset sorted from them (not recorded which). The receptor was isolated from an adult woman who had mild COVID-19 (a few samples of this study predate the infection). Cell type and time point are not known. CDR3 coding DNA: TGTGCCAGCAGCCAAGCCGGGACAGGGGGCATAGGTTATGGCTACACCTTC. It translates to CASSQAGTGGIGYGYTF.